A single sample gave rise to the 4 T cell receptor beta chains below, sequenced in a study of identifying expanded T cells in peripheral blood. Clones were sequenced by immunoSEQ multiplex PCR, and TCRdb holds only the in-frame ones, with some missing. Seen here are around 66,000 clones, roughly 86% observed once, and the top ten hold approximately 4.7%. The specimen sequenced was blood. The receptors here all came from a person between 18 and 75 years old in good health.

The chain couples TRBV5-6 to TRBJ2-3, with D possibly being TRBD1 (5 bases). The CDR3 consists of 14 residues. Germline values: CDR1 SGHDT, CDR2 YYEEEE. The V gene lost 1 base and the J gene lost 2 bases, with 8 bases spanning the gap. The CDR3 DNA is TGTGCCAGCAGCTTGCCAGGGCCCACAGATACGCAGTATTTT. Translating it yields CASSLPGPTDTQYF. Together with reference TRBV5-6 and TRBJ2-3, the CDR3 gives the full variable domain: DAGVTQSPTHLIKTRGQQVTLRCSPKSGHDTVSWYQQALGQGPQFIFQYYEEEERQRGNFPDRFSGHQFPNYSSELNVNALLLGDSALYLCASSLPGPTDTQYFGPGTRLTVL.

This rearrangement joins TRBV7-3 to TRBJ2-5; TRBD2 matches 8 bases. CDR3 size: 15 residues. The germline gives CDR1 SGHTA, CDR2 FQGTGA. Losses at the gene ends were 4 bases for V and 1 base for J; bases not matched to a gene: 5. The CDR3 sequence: CASSWGLAGQETQYF. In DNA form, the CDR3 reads TGTGCCAGCAGCTGGGGGCTAGCGGGCCAAGAGACCCAGTACTTC.

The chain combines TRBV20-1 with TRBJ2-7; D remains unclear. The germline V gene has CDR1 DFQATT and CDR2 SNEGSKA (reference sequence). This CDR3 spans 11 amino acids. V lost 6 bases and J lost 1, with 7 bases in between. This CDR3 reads CSARTSYEQYF. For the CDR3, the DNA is TGCAGTGCACGAACTTCCTACGAGCAGTACTTC.

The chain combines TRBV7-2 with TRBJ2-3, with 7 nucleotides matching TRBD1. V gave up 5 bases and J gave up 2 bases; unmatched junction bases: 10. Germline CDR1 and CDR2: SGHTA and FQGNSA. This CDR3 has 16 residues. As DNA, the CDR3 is TGTGCCAGCAGCCCGAGGGGGCACTTAATCACAGATACGCAGTATTTT. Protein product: CASSPRGHLITDTQYF.